This entry describes one TCR beta chain. The antigen is unknown. Germline V gene sequence: CDR1 WNHNN, CDR2 SYGVQD (reference sequence). The ends lost 4 bases at V and 1 base at J; junction bases unmatched: 6. The CDR3 spans 15 residues. This sample stems from a study of T cell responses to AZD1222 COVID-19 vaccine. Across the study: Analyses pooled second doses at about 4 or about 12 weeks. Notes on the study in general: Mostly white British, mostly female donors; authors suggested clonal diversity may be underestimated. Repertoire samples came only from after the peak T cell response.

The table came from immunoSEQ multiplex PCR; TCRdb's copy has only in-frame clones and leaves some out. Found here are 160,000 or so clones, roughly nine tenths of them singletons; the top ten hold 1.5% to 2%. Here the sequenced sample was peripheral blood, taken on day 0 of AZD1222 vaccination. This TCR derives from an adult in good health. The chain has TRBV10-1 and TRBJ1-1; 7 bases match TRBD1. The CDR3 protein is CASSAAGGENTEAFF. The CDR3 coding sequence is TGCGCCAGCAGTGCGGCAGGGGGTGAGAACACTGAAGCTTTCTTT.